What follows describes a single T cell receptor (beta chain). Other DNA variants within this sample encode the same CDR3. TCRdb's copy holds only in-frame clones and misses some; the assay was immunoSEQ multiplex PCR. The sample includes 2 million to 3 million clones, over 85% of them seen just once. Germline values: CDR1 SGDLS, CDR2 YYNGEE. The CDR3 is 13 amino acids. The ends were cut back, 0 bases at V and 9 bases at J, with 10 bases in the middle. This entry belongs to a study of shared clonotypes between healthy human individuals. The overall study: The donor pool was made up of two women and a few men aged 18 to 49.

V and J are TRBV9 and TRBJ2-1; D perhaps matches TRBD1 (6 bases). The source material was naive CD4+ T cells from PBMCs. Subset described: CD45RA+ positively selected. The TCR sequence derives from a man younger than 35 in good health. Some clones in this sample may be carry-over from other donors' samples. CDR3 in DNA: TGTGCCAGCAGCGTAGCTCAGGGGACTGAGCAGTTCTTC. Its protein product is CASSVAQGTEQFF.